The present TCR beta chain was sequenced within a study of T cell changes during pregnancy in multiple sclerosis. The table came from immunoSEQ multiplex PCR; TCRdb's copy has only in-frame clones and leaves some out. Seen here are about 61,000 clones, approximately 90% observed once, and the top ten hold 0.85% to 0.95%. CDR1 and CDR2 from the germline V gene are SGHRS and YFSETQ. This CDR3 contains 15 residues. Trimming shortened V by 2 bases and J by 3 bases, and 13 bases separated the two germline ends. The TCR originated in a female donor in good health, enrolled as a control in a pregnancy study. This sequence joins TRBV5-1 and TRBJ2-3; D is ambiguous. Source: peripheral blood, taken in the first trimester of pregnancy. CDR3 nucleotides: TGCGCCAGCAGCTTCAGGTCCGCTGAGACAGATACGCAGTATTTT. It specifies CASSFRSAETDTQYF.